Listed below are T cell receptor beta chains from one sample, sequenced in a study of CD8 T cells in Susac syndrome. TCRdb ran MiXCR on the immunoSEQ multiplex PCR reads and lists one entry per CDR3 protein. The sample has 150,000 or so distinct CDR3 sequences, approximately 95% seen once. The sequencing sample was made of CD4+ T cells from PBMCs. The receptors shown here come from a human donor with Susac syndrome. The CDR3 runs from the conserved cysteine through the conserved F or W. D genes are given only for firm matches. The size entry is marked missing in some rows and otherwise reads once, few, many or a size class.

v_call	d_call	clone_size	j_call	cdr3_nt	cdr3_aa
TRBV6-2/TRBV6-3	.	once	TRBJ2-7	TGTGCCAGCAGACCCCGGGCAGGGGCGAACCCCTACGAGCAGTACTTC	CASRPRAGANPYEQYF
TRBV25-1	.	.	TRBJ1-1	TGTGCCAGCAGTGAATCCAGGAACACTGAAGCTTTCTTT	CASSESRNTEAFF
TRBV15	.	.	TRBJ1-1	TGTGCCACCAGCAGAGATCAGAGGGGGGGGAACACTGAAGCTTTCTTT	CATSRDQRGGNTEAFF
TRBV7-2	.	.	TRBJ1-3	TGTGCCAGCAGTAAACAGGGCACGGGAAACACCATATATTTT	CASSKQGTGNTIYF
TRBV20-1	TRBD1	.	TRBJ1-5	TGCAGTGCTAGAGGCCGGGACAGGGGTGGCGGTCAAAGGCAGCCCCAGCATTTT	CSARGRDRGGGQRQPQHF
TRBV29-1	TRBD2	.	TRBJ2-3	TGCAGCGTTATGGGACTAGCGGGAGATACGCAGTATTTT	CSVMGLAGDTQYF
TRBV30	.	.	TRBJ2-1	TGTGCCTGGAGTGCTCGAGGGGACAATGAGCAGTTCTTC	CAWSARGDNEQFF
TRBV7-9	.	.	TRBJ1-1	TGTGCCAGCAGTGGGTTTATGAACACTGAAGCTTTCTTT	CASSGFMNTEAFF
TRBV29-1	TRBD1	.	TRBJ1-1	TGCAGCGCTAAGAAGGAAGGGGGCCCGAACACTGAAGCTTTCTTT	CSAKKEGGPNTEAFF
TRBV28	.	.	TRBJ2-6	TGTGCCAGCAGGACCCCCGGGGCCAACGTCCTGACTTTC	CASRTPGANVLTF
TRBV20-1	.	.	TRBJ1-6	TGCAGTGCCCGGACGGATTATAATTCACCCCTCCACTTT	CSARTDYNSPLHF
TRBV6-2/TRBV6-3	.	.	TRBJ1-5	TGTGCCAGCAGTTACTCGATTGGGCAGCCCCAGCATTTT	CASSYSIGQPQHF
TRBV29-1	.	.	TRBJ2-7	TGCAGCGTGGAAGAGGGCGGCTCCTACGAGCAGTACTTC	CSVEEGGSYEQYF
TRBV9	.	.	TRBJ1-4	TGTGCCAGCAGCGTAGGGCCACAGTTTAATGAAAAACTGTTTTTT	CASSVGPQFNEKLFF
TRBV29-1	.	.	TRBJ2-2	TGCAGCGTTGTCCCGGGGGTGAACACCGGGGAGCTGTTTTTT	CSVVPGVNTGELFF
TRBV4-3	.	.	TRBJ2-3	TGCGCCAGCAGCCAAGATAAAGATACGCAGTATTTT	CASSQDKDTQYF
TRBV4-2	.	.	TRBJ1-2	TGTGCCAGCAGCCAAGGAGTGTATGGCTACACCTTC	CASSQGVYGYTF
TRBV29-1	TRBD1	.	TRBJ1-2	TGCAGCGTGGGACAGGGCGCTAAGCATTGGGGCTACACCTTC	CSVGQGAKHWGYTF
TRBV28	.	once	TRBJ1-1	TGTGCCAGCACCCCGGTCAAGGGACCTGAAGCTTTCTTT	CASTPVKGPEAFF
TRBV27	.	.	TRBJ1-5	TGTGCCAGCAGCCCTCTCTCCGGGGGACACCAGCCCCAGCATTTT	CASSPLSGGHQPQHF
TRBV4-2	.	.	TRBJ2-7	TGTGCCAGCAGCCAAGACCGGACGTATCCCTACGAGCAGTACTTC	CASSQDRTYPYEQYF
TRBV3-1	.	.	TRBJ2-1	TGTGCCAGCAGCCCTGACGTTATCTCCTACAATGAGCAGTTCTTC	CASSPDVISYNEQFF
TRBV2	.	.	TRBJ1-2	TGTGCCAGCAGGGGAGGTAACTATGGCTACACCTTC	CASRGGNYGYTF
TRBV20-1	.	.	TRBJ1-2	TGCAGTGCTAGGAGGAGCCAGTATGGCTACACCTTC	CSARRSQYGYTF
TRBV29-1	.	.	TRBJ1-1	TGCAGCGTTGTTGAGGGAATGAACACTGAAGCTTTCTTT	CSVVEGMNTEAFF
TRBV20-1	TRBD1	.	TRBJ2-4	TGCAGTGCTATAGGGGGCACCAAAAACATTCAGTACTTC	CSAIGGTKNIQYF
TRBV6-1	TRBD1	once	TRBJ2-7	TGTGCCAGCAGACCGGGACAGTCTCTGTTGTCGGCTTACGAGCAGTACTTC	CASRPGQSLLSAYEQYF
TRBV7-9	.	.	TRBJ1-3	TGTGCCAGCAGCTCCCGAAGGGGAAACACCATATATTTT	CASSSRRGNTIYF
TRBV4-1	.	.	TRBJ2-1	TGCGCCAGCAGGGGTGGGGGGACCGATGAGCAGTTCTTC	CASRGGGTDEQFF
TRBV28	.	.	TRBJ2-3	TGTGCCAGCAGTTTACAGCTAGATACGCAGTATTTT	CASSLQLDTQYF
TRBV20-1	.	.	TRBJ2-1	TGCAGTGCTAGAAAAAACAATGAGCAGTTCTTC	CSARKNNEQFF
TRBV6-2/TRBV6-3	.	.	TRBJ2-5	TGTGCCAGCTACGACCCCTGGACGGCCCAAGAGACCCAGTACTTC	CASYDPWTAQETQYF
TRBV5-6	.	.	TRBJ2-7	TGTGCCAGCAGCTTGTTCGGGAATCTTGGGTGGGAGCAGTACTTC	CASSLFGNLGWEQYF
TRBV29-1	.	once	TRBJ2-2	TGCAGCGCCGCAGGGGGGCCGAACACCGGGGAGCTGTTTTTT	CSAAGGPNTGELFF
TRBV4-2	TRBD1	.	TRBJ1-4	TGTGCCAGCAGCCAAGCCGGGACAGGACATGAAAAACTGTTTTTT	CASSQAGTGHEKLFF
TRBV7-2	.	.	TRBJ2-5	TGTGCCAGCAGCCTGCGCTCAGCGGGGACCCAGTACTTC	CASSLRSAGTQYF
TRBV2	.	.	TRBJ2-1	TGTGCCAGCAGTGAAGAGTCTCGGATCGAGCAGTTCTTC	CASSEESRIEQFF
TRBV5-1	.	once	TRBJ2-5	TGCGCCAGCAGACTAACTGGAAGCAGCCAAGAGACCCAGTACTTC	CASRLTGSSQETQYF
TRBV29-1	.	.	TRBJ2-3	TGCAGCGTTGTGAGGGCTTCTAGCACAGATACGCAGTATTTT	CSVVRASSTDTQYF
TRBV4-2	TRBD1	.	TRBJ2-6	TGTGCCAGCAGCCAAGAGAAGACAGGGCGCTCTGGGGCCAACGTCCTGACTTTC	CASSQEKTGRSGANVLTF
TRBV29-1	TRBD2	.	TRBJ2-1	TGCAGCGCTACCGTAGCGGGAGTTTTTGGTGAGCAGTTCTTC	CSATVAGVFGEQFF
TRBV9	.	.	TRBJ1-4	TGTGCCAGCAGCGCTGGCCCAGGGCGGTTGGGAGCAACTAATGAAAAACTGTTTTTT	CASSAGPGRLGATNEKLFF
TRBV7-8	.	few	TRBJ2-7	TGTGCCAGCAGCCGAACTACATCATACGAGCAGTACTTC	CASSRTTSYEQYF
TRBV29-1	.	few	TRBJ2-3	TGCAGCGTTACGACAGATACGCAGTATTTT	CSVTTDTQYF
TRBV19	.	.	TRBJ1-6	TGTGCCAGTAGGAGTGGGGAAGAAAGACCGAATTCACCCCTCCACTTT	CASRSGEERPNSPLHF
TRBV20-1	.	.	TRBJ2-7	TGCAGTGCTAGACCTGAGGTAAACTACGAGCAGTACTTC	CSARPEVNYEQYF
TRBV12-3/TRBV12-4	.	.	TRBJ2-6	TGTGCCAGCAGTTCCAGGACAGCCTTCTCTGGGGCCAACGTCCTGACTTTC	CASSSRTAFSGANVLTF
TRBV7-6	TRBD1	.	TRBJ1-2	TGTGCCAGCACGGACAGGGTTGATTATGGCTACACCTTC	CASTDRVDYGYTF
TRBV28	.	.	TRBJ2-7	TGTGCCAGCAGTTCCACCATCTACGAGCAGTACTTC	CASSSTIYEQYF
TRBV11-2	.	.	TRBJ2-5	TGTGCCAGCAGTTCCCGACAGGCGAGCCAAGAGACCCAGTACTTC	CASSSRQASQETQYF
TRBV20-1	.	few	TRBJ2-3	TGCAGTGCCCCCAGGGGAGATACGCAGTATTTT	CSAPRGDTQYF
TRBV9	.	.	TRBJ2-2	TGTGCCAGCAGCGTTGGGGTCATCTCCGGGGAGCTGTTTTTT	CASSVGVISGELFF
TRBV6-5	.	.	TRBJ1-1	TGTGCCAGCAGCCCCGACCTCCGGGGAGCTTTCTTT	CASSPDLRGAFF